This TCR beta chain was found in a study of OX40 agonist ivuxolimab in advanced cancers. Turning to the study itself: Intravenous ivuxolimab at 0.01 to 10 mg/kg was given to patients every 2 weeks. Study results and caveats: Circulating CD4+ and CD8+ T cells showed clonal expansion by week 6 at 0.1 to 3.0 mg/kg. People who partly responded at 0.1-3.0 mg/kg had some of the least clonal expansion seen.

Trimming at V came to 2 bases and at J to 8 bases, leaving 14 bases not matched to a gene. Germline loops: CDR1 MGHRA, CDR2 YSYEKL. This CDR3 is built from 16 residues. Here immunoSEQ multiplex PCR was the method, and the copy in TCRdb shows in-frame clones only, minus some. The profile shows about 59,000 clones, around 87% of them singletons. Patients with a history of autoimmune disease or on systemic immunosuppression were excluded. Concerning this clone itself: Antigen specificity is unknown.

The V call is TRBV4-1, the J call TRBJ1-2; 7 nucleotides match TRBD1. This receptor was identified in an adult with an advanced solid tumor such as melanoma, head and neck, liver or kidney cancer. The sequencing used CD4+ or CD8+ T cells sorted from blood, collected in a trial of the OX40 agonist ivuxolimab. DNA of the CDR3: TGCGCCAGCAGCCAAATGGGGGGATACAGGGGAGGCGGCTACACCTTC. Residues: CASSQMGGYRGGGYTF.